Listed here is a single T cell receptor beta chain. This record belongs to a study of blood T cell repertoires in COVID-19. Study in general: PBMCs, B-cell-depleted T cells, or T cells provided the cDNA or gDNA that made up the material.

Germline loops: CDR1 MDHEN, CDR2 SYDVKM. Between the trimmed V and J ends, which lost 3 bases and 10 bases, there was a span of 15 bases. CDR3 length: 13 amino acids. Authors' analysis steps: Reference gene primer amplification gave estimated nucleated cell counts. Assay: immunoSEQ multiplex PCR; the TCRdb copy retains only in-frame clones and omits some. V and J calls and clone size are as listed in that table; D and trimming were resolved from the DNA. The sample records tens of thousands of clones, approximately 86% being singletons. The receptor was derived from a man in his sixties with acute or convalescent COVID-19. Sequencing was done on a sample of peripheral blood. The rearrangement uses TRBV28 and TRBJ1-1; D perhaps matches TRBD1 (5 bases). CDR3 residues: CASSFAAGVRAFF. CDR3 nucleotide sequence: TGTGCCAGCAGTTTCGCCGCGGGGGTTAGAGCTTTCTTT.